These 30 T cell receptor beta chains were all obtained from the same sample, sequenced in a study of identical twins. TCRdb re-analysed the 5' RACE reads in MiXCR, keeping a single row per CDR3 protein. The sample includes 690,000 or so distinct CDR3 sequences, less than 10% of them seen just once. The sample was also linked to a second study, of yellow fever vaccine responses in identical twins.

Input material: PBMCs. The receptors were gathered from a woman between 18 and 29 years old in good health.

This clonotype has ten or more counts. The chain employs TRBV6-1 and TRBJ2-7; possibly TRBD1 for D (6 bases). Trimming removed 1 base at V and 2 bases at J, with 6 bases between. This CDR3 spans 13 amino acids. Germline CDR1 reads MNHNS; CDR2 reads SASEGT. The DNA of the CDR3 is TGTGCCAGCAGTGAAGGGGACACCTACGAGCAGTACTTC. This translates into CASSEGDTYEQYF.

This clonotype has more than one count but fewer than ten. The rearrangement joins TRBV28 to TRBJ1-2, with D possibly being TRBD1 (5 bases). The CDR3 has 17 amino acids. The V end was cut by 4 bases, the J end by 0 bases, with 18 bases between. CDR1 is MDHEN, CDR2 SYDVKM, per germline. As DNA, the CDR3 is TGTGCCAGCAGTTCCGCAGGGATGCAGGCAGCTAACTATGGCTACACCTTC. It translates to CASSSAGMQAANYGYTF.

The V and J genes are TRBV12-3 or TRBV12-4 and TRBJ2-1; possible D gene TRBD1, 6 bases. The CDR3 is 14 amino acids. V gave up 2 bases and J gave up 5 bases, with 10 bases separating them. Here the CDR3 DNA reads TGTGCCAGCAGTTTAAAACAGGGACACAATGAGCAGTTCTTC. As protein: CASSLKQGHNEQFF.

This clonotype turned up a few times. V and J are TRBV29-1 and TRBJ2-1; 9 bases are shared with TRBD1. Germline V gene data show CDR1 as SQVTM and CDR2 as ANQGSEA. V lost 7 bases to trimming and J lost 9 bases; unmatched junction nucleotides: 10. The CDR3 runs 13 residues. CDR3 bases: TGCAGCGGGGGGACAGGGCGCGCATTTGAGCAGTTCTTC. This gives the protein CSGGTGRAFEQFF.

In DNA form, the CDR3 reads TGTGCCAGCAGCGTGGGCGTGAGCCCTAGCCAAGAGACCCAGTACTTC. Its translation: CASSVGVSPSQETQYF. J is TRBJ2-5 and V is TRBV9, with unresolved D. The CDR3 extends over 16 amino acids. Per germline, CDR1 SGDLS and CDR2 YYNGEE. V dropped 2 bases and J dropped 1 base, with 15 bases sitting between them.

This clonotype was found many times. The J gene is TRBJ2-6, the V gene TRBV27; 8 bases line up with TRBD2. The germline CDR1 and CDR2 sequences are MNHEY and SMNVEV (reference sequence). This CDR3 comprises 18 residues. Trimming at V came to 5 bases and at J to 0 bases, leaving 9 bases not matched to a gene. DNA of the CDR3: TGTGCCAGCAGTGCACGGGGGGGTTACGACTCTGGGGCCAACGTCCTGACTTTC. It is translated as CASSARGGYDSGANVLTF.

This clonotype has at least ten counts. CDR3 coding DNA: TGTGCCAGCAGTTATAGCTCGACCTACGAGCAGTACTTC. Its protein product is CASSYSSTYEQYF. The J gene is TRBJ2-7, the V gene TRBV6-5; D remains unclear. Trimming removed 3 bases from V and 2 bases from J, with 8 bases in between. There are 13 residues in the CDR3. Germline V gene data show CDR1 as MNHEY and CDR2 as SVGAGI.

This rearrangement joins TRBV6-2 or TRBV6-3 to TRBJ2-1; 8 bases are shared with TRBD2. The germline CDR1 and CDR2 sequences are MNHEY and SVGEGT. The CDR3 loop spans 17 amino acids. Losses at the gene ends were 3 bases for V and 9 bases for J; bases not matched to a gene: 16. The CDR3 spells CASSYSLVGGRSAEQFF. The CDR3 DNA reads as TGTGCCAGCAGTTATTCGTTGGTGGGCGGGAGGTCTGCTGAGCAGTTCTTC.

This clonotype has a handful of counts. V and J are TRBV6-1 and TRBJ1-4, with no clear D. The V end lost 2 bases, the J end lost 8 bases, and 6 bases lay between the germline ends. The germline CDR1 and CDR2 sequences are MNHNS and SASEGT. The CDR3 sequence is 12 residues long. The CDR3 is CASSERLEKLFF. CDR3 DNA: TGTGCCAGCAGTGAACGACTCGAAAAACTGTTTTTT.

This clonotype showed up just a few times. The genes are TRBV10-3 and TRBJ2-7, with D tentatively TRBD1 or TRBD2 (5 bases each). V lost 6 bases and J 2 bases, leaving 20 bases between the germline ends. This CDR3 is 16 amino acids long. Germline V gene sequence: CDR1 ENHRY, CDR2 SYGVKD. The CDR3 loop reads CAISQPSRGVPYEQYF. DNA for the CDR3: TGTGCCATCAGCCAACCCTCTAGAGGGGTACCCTACGAGCAGTACTTC.

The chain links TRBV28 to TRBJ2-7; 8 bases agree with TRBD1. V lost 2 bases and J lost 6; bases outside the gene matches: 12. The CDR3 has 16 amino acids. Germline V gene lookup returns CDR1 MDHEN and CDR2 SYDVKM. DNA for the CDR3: TGTGCCAGCAGTTTACCCGGACAGGGATCCTCGCGCGAGCAGTACTTC. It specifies CASSLPGQGSSREQYF. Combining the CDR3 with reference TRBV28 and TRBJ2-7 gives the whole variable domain DVKVTQSSRYLVKRTGEKVFLECVQDMDHENMFWYRQDPGLGLRLIYFSYDVKMKEKGDIPEGYSVSREKKERFSLILESASTNQTSMYLCASSLPGQGSSREQYFGPGTRLTVT.

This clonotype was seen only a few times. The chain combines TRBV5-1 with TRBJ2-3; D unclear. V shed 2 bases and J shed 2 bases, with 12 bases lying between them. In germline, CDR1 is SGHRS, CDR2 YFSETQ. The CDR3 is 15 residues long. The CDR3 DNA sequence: TGCGCCAGCAGCTTACAGAACAGAGTCACAGATACGCAGTATTTT. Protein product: CASSLQNRVTDTQYF.

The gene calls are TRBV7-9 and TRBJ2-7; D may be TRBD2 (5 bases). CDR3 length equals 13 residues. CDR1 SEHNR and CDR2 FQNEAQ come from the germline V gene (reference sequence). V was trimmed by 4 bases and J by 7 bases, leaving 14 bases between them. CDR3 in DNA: TGTGCCAGCAGCTCCCAGGATAGCGCTGAGCAGTACTTC. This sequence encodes CASSSQDSAEQYF.

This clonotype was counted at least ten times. The chain's CDR3 is CASKSGTANQPQHF. The CDR3 nucleotides are TGTGCCAGCAAATCCGGGACCGCCAATCAGCCCCAGCATTTT. The chain uses TRBV6-2 or TRBV6-3 and TRBJ1-5; TRBD1 is a possible D gene (5 bases). The CDR3 runs to 14 residues. CDR1 is MNHEY, CDR2 SVGEGT, per germline. Trimming took 7 bases from V and 3 from J, leaving 13 bases between them.

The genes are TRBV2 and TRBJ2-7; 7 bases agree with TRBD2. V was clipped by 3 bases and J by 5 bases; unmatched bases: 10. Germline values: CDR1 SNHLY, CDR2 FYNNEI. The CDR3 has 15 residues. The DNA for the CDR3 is TGTGCCAGCAGTGAGGCCAGCGGGAAAATCGACGAGCAGTACTTC. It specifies CASSEASGKIDEQYF.

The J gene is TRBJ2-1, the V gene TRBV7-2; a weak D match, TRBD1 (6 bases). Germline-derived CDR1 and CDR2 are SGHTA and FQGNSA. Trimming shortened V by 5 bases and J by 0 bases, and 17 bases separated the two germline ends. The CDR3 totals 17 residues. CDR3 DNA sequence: TGTGCCAGCAGCACACCTCAGGGGTATGGCTCCTACAATGAGCAGTTCTTC. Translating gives CASSTPQGYGSYNEQFF.

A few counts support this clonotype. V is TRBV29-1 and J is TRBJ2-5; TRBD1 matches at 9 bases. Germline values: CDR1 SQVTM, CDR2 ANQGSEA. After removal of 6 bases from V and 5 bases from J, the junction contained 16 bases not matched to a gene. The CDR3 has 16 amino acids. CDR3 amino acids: CSVTFSLTGGRETQYF. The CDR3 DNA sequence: TGCAGCGTGACCTTCTCCCTAACAGGGGGCAGGGAGACCCAGTACTTC.

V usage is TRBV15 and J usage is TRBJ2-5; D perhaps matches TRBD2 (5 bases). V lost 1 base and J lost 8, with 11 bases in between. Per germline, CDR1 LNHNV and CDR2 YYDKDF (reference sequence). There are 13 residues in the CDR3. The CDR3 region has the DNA TGTGCCACCAGCAGAGTGGTCGGGATTACCCAGTACTTC. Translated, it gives CATSRVVGITQYF.

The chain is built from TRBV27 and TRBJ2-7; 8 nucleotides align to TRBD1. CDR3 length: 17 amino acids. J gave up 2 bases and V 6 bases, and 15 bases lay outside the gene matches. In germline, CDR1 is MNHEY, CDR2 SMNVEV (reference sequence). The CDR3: CASRTKAQGAGTYEQYF. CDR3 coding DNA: TGTGCCAGCAGGACCAAAGCTCAGGGGGCAGGGACCTACGAGCAGTACTTC.

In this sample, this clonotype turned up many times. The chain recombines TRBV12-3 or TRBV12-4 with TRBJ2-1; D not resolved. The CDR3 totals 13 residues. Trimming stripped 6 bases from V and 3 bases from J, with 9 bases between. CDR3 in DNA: TGTGCCAGCAGCCCGGGCCACTACAATGAGCAGTTCTTC. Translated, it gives CASSPGHYNEQFF.

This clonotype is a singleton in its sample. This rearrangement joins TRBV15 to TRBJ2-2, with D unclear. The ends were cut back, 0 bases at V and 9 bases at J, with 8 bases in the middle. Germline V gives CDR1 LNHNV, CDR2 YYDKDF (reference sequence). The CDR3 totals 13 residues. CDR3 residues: CATSRDGVRELFF. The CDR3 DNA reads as TGTGCCACCAGCAGAGACGGAGTCAGGGAGCTGTTTTTT.

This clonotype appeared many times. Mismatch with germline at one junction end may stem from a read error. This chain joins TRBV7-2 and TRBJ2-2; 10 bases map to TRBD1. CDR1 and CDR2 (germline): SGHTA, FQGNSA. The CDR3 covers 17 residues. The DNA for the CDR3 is TGCGCCAGCAGCTTAGGAGAGGACAGGGGGGACACCGGGGAGCTGTTTTTT. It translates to CASSLGEDRGDTGELFF. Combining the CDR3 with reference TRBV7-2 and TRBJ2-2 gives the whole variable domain GAGVSQSPSNKVTEKGKDVELRCDPISGHTALYWYRQSLGQGLEFLIYFQGNSAPDKSGLPSDRFSAERTGGSVSTLTIQRTQQEDSAVYLCASSLGEDRGDTGELFFGEGSRLTVL.

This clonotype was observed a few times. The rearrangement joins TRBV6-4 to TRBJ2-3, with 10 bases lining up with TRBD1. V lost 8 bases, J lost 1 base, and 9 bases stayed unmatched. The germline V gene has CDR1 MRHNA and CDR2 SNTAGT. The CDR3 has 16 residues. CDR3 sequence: CASAAGTGEGTDTQYF. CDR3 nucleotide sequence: TGTGCCAGCGCGGCCGGGACAGGGGAAGGCACAGATACGCAGTATTTT.

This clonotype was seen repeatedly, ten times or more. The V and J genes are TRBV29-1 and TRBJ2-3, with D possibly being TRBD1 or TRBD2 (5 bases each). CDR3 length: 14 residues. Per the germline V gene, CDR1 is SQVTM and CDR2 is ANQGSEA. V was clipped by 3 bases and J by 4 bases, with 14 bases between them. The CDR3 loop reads CSVDYGARADTQYF. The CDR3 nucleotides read TGCAGCGTTGATTACGGGGCACGGGCAGATACGCAGTATTTT.

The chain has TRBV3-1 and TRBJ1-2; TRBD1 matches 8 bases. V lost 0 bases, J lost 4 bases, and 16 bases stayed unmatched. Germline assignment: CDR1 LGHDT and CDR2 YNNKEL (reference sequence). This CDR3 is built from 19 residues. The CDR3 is CASSQDIMGQGAIAYGYTF. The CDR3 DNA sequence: TGTGCCAGCAGCCAAGATATTATGGGGCAGGGGGCGATCGCCTATGGCTACACCTTC.

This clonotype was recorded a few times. DNA of the CDR3: TGTGCCAGCAGCTACCTCACCGCGACTAGCGGGAGCTCCTACAATGAGCAGTTCTTC. Translation: CASSYLTATSGSSYNEQFF. V gene TRBV11-2 combines with J gene TRBJ2-1, with 12 bases matching TRBD2. Germline V gives CDR1 SGHAT, CDR2 FQNNGV. CDR3 size: 19 residues. V was clipped by 4 bases and J by 0 bases; unmatched bases: 10.

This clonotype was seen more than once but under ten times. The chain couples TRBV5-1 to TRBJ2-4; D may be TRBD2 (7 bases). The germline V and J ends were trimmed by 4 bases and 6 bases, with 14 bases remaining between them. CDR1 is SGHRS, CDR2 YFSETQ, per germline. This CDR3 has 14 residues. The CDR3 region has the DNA TGCGCCAGCAGCGCGGGGGCTTCCGTAAACATTCAGTACTTC. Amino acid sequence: CASSAGASVNIQYF. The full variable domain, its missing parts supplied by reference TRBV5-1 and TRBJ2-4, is KAGVTQTPRYLIKTRGQQVTLSCSPISGHRSVSWYQQTPGQGLQFLFEYFSETQRNKGNFPGRFSGRQFSNSRSEMNVSTLELGDSALYLCASSAGASVNIQYFGAGTRLSVL.

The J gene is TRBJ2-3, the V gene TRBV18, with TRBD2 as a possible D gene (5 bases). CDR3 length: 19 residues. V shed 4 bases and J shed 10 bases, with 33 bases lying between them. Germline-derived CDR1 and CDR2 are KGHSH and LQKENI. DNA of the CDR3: TGTGCCAGCTCACGTATTCCTCCGTCGGGATCCGATCCGGTGGGTCCGCAGTATTTT. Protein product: CASSRIPPSGSDPVGPQYF.

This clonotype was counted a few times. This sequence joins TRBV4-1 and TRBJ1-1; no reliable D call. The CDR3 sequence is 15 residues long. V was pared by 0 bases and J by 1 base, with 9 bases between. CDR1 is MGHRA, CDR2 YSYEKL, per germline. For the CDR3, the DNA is TGCGCCAGCAGCCAAGAGCCACCGGAGAACACTGAAGCTTTCTTT. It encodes CASSQEPPENTEAFF.

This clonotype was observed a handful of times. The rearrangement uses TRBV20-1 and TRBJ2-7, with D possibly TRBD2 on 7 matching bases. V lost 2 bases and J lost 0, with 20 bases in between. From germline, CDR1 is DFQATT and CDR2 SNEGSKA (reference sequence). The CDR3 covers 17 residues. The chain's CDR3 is CSARRGGGREPSYEQYF. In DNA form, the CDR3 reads TGCAGTGCTAGAAGGGGGGGAGGGCGGGAGCCCTCCTACGAGCAGTACTTC.